This TCR beta chain originates from a study of PD-1 blockade in classical Hodgkin lymphoma (dated by TCRdb to 2019 to 2021). Concerning the study at large: Nivolumab dosing was 3 mg/kg intravenously every 2 weeks, continuing until either disease progression or unacceptable toxicity. To define a peripheral blood immune signature of response to PD-1 blockade in classical Hodgkin lymphoma, the study combined TCR beta sequencing with CyTOF. What the research found in general, with its limitations: Baseline diversity similar to that of newly diagnosed patients was observed in trial patients achieving complete response, whereas significantly lower diversity was observed in partial responders and progressors. Lower diversity was seen in patients whose nivolumab began less than 1 year after ASCT, and these patients were left out of later analyses so that immune reconstitution would not confound the results. Only a single clinical trial cohort was studied, and what caused the repertoire differences, possibly disease activity or prior therapy, remained undefined. Baseline TCR diversity was reported as lower in newly diagnosed patients than in healthy donors, and lower still in relapsed/refractory patients. By C4D1, a significant rise was seen in CD4+ TCR diversity but not in CD8+ TCR diversity (p=0.0027 vs p=0.16), and the rise was most apparent among complete responders (p=0.02).

The time point label here, explained by the study, means: cycle 1 day 1 (C1D1), immediately before nivolumab initiation. Relapse after autologous stem cell transplantation had occurred in all trial patients, and cohorts A, B and C were distinguished by prior brentuximab vedotin exposure. A total of fewer than 70 patients with relapsed/refractory classical Hodgkin lymphoma made up the trial cohort, and each patient's best overall response was complete response, partial response or progressive disease. In the multi-cohort phase II CheckMate 205 trial, trial patients received single-agent nivolumab. Best overall response was determined by an independent review committee according to the 2007 International Working Group response criteria. Trial PBMCs were collected just before the start of nivolumab (C1D1) and during therapy at cycle 2 day 1 and cycle 4 day 1. After peripheral blood was drawn into 8 mL Vacutainer Cell Preparation Tubes, PBMCs were isolated by centrifugation and then cryopreserved.

The germline V gene provides CDR1 SGHRS and CDR2 YFSETQ. The V and J ends are trimmed by 0 bases and 0 bases, leaving 7 bases between them. From cysteine to phenylalanine, the CDR3 is 15 amino acids long. Only CDR3 DNA is held: 45 bases, read in frame from base 1. Genomic DNA was extracted with the Qiagen DNeasy kit from unsorted PBMCs and from negatively selected CD4+ and CD8+ fractions. TCR beta CDR3 regions were subjected to amplification by immunoSEQ multiplex PCR with primers that anneal to V and J segments. A synthetic immune receptor repertoire was used to minimize amplification bias, and any residual bias was removed computationally once sequencing was done. The paper's data handling went like this. Custom Python scripts were used to quantify repertoire diversity as the Shannon entropy index. Unsorted, CD4+ and CD8+ repertoires were analyzed separately, except for combined analyses in which CD4+ and CD8+ sequences were merged in silico. Clonal expansion was defined as at least a 2-fold frequency increase after treatment relative to C1D1, with a pseudocount of 0.5 for undetected baseline clones. Clones with 0 or 1 copy at C1D1 were defined as singleton clones, while clones with 2 or more copies were defined as non-singleton clones. By matching protein sequences in sorted samples from the same patient, clones expanded in unsorted samples were annotated as CD4+, CD8+ or unknown. Wilcoxon tests on paired samples were used to test changes in diversity from C1D1 to C4D1. The clones in this table, taken by TCRdb from immuneACCESS, are in-frame only. Not every clone is retained; where verified, under half of the shortfall comes from an unresolved V gene, and the cause of the rest is unknown. V, J and clone size were drawn from that table, and D and trimming were deduced from the DNA. The sample profile shows around 36,000 clones; 80% to 90% of them were found once. Around 9.7% of the sample lies in the top ten.

On this clone: Its antigen is currently not known. No base qualities exist here, and no much larger clone lies one base off it.

Source: peripheral blood mononuclear cells (PBMCs), taken at baseline. The clonotype comes from a human donor with classical Hodgkin lymphoma. The chain joins TRBV5-1 to TRBJ2-1; the D region possibly corresponds to TRBD2 (5 bases align). CDR3 protein: CASSLDSGSYNEQFF. In nucleotides, the sequence is TGCGCCAGCAGCTTGGACAGCGGCTCCTACAATGAGCAGTTCTTC.